A selection of T cell receptor beta chains follows, all from one sample in a study of Graves' ophthalmopathy and Graves' hyperthyroidism. From the multiplex PCR reads, TCRdb called clonotypes with MiXCR, one entry per CDR3 protein. This table has 400,000 to 450,000 distinct CDR3 sequences, around 21% appearing once. Sequenced input: peripheral blood. These receptors all stem from a woman aged 18-29 years with stable Graves' hyperthyroidism. CDR3s include the opening cysteine and the closing phenylalanine or tryptophan. Clone size is shown for a subset of rows, as once, few, many or a class of expanded clone.

V gene,J gene,CDR3 length,clone size,CDR3 protein
TRBV12-3/TRBV12-4,TRBJ2-3,15,many,CASSSQGLTADTQYF
TRBV25-1,TRBJ2-5,14,many,CASSPGQGMETQYF
TRBV20-1,TRBJ2-7,12,many,CSARAGASKQYF
TRBV4-3,TRBJ2-7,16,many,CASSQEGPSGSYEQYF
TRBV6-2/TRBV6-3,TRBJ2-5,12,many,CASRTSGETQYF
TRBV4-2,TRBJ2-2,17,few,CASTPGLAGGSTGELFF
TRBV11-1,TRBJ1-1,13,few,CASSLGGFAEAFF
TRBV6-5,TRBJ2-7,14,many,CASSYGRLGYEQYF
TRBV6-1,TRBJ2-5,14,.,CASSEVTSQETQYF
TRBV10-3,TRBJ1-2,14,few,CAILTDRGKYGYTF
TRBV18,TRBJ1-1,12,many,CASSAGTPKAFF
TRBV6-5,TRBJ1-1,16,many,CASSTPGQGADTEAFF